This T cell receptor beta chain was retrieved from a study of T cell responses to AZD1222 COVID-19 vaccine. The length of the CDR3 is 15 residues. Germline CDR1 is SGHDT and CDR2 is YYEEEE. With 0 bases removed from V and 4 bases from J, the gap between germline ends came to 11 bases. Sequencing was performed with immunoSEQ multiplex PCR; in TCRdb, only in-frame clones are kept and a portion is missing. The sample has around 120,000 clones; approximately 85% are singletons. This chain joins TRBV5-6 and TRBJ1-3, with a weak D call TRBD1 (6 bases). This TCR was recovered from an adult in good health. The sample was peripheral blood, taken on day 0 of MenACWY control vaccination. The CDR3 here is CASSLVGGTGNTIYF. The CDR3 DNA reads TGTGCCAGCAGCTTGGTGGGGGGCACGGGAAACACCATATATTTT.